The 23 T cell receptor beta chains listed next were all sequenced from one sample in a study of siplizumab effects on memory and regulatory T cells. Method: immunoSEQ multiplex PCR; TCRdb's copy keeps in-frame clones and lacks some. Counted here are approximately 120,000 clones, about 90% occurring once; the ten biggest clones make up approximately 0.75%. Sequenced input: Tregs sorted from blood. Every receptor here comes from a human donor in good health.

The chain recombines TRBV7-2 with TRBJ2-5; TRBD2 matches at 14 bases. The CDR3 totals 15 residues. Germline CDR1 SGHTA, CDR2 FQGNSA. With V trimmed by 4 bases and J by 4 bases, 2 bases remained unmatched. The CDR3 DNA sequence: TGTGCCAGCAGCTCGGGACTAGCGGGGGTAGAGACCCAGTACTTC. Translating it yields CASSSGLAGVETQYF.

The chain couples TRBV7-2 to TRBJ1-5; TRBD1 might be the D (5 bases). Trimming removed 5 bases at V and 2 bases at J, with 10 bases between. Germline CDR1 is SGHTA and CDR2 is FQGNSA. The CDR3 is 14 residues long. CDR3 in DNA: TGTGCCAGCAGCGTCAGGGTTGGCAATCAGCCCCAGCATTTT. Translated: CASSVRVGNQPQHF. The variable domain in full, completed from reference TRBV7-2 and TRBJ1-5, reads GAGVSQSPSNKVTEKGKDVELRCDPISGHTALYWYRQSLGQGLEFLIYFQGNSAPDKSGLPSDRFSAERTGGSVSTLTIQRTQQEDSAVYLCASSVRVGNQPQHFGDGTRLSIL.

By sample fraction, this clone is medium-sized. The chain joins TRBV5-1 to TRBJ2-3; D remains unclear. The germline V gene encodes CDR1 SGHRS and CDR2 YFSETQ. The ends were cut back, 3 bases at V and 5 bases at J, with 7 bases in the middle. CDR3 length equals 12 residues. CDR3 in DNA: TGCGCCAGCAGCTATGTGGGAGATACGCAGTATTTT. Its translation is CASSYVGDTQYF.

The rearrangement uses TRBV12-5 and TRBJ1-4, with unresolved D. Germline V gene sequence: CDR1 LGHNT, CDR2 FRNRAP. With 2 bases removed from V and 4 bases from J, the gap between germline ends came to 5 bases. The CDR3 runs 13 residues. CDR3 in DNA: TGTGCTAGTGGTTTGATTGATAATGAAAAACTGTTTTTT. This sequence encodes CASGLIDNEKLFF.

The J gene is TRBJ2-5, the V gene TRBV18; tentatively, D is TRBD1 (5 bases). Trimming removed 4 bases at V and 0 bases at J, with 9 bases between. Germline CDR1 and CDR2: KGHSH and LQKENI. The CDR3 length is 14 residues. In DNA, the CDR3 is TGTGCCAGCTCACTGACAGAGTACCAAGAGACCCAGTACTTC. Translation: CASSLTEYQETQYF.

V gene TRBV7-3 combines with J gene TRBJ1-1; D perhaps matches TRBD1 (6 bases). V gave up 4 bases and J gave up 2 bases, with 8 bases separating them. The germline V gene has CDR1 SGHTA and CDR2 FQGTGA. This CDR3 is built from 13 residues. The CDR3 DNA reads TGTGCCAGCAGCTCACAGGGTAACACTGAAGCTTTCTTT. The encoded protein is CASSSQGNTEAFF.

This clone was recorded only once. CDR3 coding DNA: TGTGCCAGCAGTTATACAGGGAAAGTGAACACTGAAGCTTTCTTT. It encodes CASSYTGKVNTEAFF. J is TRBJ1-1 and V is TRBV6-6; D may be TRBD1 (6 bases). The V and J ends lost 3 bases and 0 bases respectively, with 11 bases between them. The CDR3 contains 15 residues. CDR1 MNHNY and CDR2 SVGAGI come from the germline V gene (reference sequence).

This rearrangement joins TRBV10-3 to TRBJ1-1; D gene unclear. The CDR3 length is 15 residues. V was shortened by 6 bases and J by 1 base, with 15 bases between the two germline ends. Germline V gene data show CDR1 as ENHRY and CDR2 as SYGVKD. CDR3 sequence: CAISVTQRRNTEAFF. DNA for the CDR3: TGTGCCATCAGCGTCACTCAAAGGAGGAACACTGAAGCTTTCTTT.

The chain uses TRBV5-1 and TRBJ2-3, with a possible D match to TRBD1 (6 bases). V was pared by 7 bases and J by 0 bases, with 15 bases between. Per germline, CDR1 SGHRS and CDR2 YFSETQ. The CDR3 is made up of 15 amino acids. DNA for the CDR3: TGCGCCAGCGCAAATACAGGGCTGAGCACAGATACGCAGTATTTT. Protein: CASANTGLSTDTQYF.

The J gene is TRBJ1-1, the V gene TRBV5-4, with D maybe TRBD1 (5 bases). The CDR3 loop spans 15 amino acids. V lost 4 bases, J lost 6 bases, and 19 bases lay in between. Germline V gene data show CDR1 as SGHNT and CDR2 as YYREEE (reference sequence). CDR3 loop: CASSLTYAWDSEAFF. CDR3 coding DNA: TGTGCCAGCAGCCTCACATACGCTTGGGACTCTGAAGCTTTCTTT.

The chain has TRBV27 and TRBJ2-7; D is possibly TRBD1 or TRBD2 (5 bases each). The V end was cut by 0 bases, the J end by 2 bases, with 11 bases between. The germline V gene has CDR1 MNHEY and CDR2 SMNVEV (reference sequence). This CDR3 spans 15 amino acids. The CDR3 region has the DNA TGTGCCAGCAGTTTATCGGGACGGCTGACCTACGAGCAGTACTTC. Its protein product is CASSLSGRLTYEQYF.

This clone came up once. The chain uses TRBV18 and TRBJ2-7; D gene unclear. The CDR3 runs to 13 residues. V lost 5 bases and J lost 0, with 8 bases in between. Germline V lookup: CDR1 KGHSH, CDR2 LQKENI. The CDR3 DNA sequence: TGTGCCAGCTCATTCCGTTCCTCCTACGAGCAGTACTTC. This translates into CASSFRSSYEQYF.

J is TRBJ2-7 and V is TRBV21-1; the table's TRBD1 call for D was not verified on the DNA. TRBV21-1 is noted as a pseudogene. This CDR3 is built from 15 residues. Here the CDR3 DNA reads TGTGCCAGCAGCAACCGGACAGGGGGCTGGTACGAGCAGTACTTC. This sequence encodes CASSNRTGGWYEQYF.

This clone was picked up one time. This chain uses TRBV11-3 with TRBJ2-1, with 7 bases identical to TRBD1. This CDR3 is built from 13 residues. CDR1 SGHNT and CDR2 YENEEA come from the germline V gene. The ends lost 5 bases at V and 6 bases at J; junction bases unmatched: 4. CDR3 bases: TGTGCCAGCAGCCGGGACAGCGTCAATGAGCAGTTCTTC. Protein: CASSRDSVNEQFF.

The CDR3 DNA sequence: TGTGCCAGCAGCCCGTCGGACAGGGGACCCTACGAGCAGTACTTC. Translated: CASSPSDRGPYEQYF. The chain links TRBV4-2 to TRBJ2-7, with 9 bases matching TRBD1. The trim removed 4 bases at V and 2 bases at J, leaving 6 bases unmatched. Germline V CDR1 and CDR2: LGHNA, YNFKEQ. The CDR3 is 15 amino acids.

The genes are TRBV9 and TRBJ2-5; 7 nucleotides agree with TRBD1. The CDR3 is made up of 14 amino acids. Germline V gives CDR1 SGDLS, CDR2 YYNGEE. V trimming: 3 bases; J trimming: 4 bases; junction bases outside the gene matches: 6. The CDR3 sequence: CASSATGSGETQYF. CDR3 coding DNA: TGTGCCAGCAGCGCGACAGGGAGCGGAGAGACCCAGTACTTC.

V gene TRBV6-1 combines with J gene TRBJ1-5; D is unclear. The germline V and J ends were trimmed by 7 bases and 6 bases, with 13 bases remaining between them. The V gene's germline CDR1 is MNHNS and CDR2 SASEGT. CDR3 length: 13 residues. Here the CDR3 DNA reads TGTGCCAGCACCACGGCTTCGTTTCAGCCCCAGCATTTT. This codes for CASTTASFQPQHF.

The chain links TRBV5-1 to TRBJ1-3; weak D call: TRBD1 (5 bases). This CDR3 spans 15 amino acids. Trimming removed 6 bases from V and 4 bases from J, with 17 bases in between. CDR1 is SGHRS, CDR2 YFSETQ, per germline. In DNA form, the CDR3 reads TGCGCCAGCAAGGGTCAGGGAAGTAAAGGAAACACCATATATTTT. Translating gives CASKGQGSKGNTIYF.

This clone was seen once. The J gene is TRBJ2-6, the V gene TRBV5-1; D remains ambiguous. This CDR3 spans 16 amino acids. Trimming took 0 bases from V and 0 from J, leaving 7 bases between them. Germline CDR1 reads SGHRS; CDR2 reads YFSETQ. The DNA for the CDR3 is TGCGCCAGCAGCTTGGGAGAGAGCTCTGGGGCCAACGTCCTGACTTTC. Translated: CASSLGESSGANVLTF.

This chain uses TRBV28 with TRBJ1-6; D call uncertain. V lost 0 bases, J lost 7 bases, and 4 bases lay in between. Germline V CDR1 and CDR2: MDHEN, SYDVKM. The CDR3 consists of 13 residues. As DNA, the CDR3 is TGTGCCAGCAGTTTATGGGAAAATTCACCCCTCCACTTT. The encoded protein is CASSLWENSPLHF.

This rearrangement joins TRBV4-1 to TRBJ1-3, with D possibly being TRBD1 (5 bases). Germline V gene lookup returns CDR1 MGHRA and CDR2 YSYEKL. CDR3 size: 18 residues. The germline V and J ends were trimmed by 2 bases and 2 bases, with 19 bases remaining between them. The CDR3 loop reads CASSQLDLIDSAGNTIYF. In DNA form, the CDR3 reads TGCGCCAGCAGCCAACTAGATCTTATCGACAGCGCTGGAAACACCATATATTTT.

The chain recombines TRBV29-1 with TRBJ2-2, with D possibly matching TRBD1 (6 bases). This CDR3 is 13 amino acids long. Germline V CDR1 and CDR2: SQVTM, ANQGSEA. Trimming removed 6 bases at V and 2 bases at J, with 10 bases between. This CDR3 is CSVRDINTGELFF. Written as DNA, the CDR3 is TGCAGCGTCCGGGACATTAACACCGGGGAGCTGTTTTTT.

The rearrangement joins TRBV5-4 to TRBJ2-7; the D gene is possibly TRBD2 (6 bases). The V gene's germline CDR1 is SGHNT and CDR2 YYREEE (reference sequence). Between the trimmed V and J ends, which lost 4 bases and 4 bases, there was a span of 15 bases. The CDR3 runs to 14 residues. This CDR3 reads CASSRATSGYEQYF. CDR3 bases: TGTGCCAGCAGCCGCGCGACTAGTGGGTACGAGCAGTACTTC. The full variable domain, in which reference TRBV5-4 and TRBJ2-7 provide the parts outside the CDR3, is ETGVTQSPTHLIKTRGQQVTLRCSSQSGHNTVSWYQQALGQGPQFIFQYYREEENGRGNFPPRFSGLQFPNYSSELNVNALELDDSALYLCASSRATSGYEQYFGPGTRLTVT.